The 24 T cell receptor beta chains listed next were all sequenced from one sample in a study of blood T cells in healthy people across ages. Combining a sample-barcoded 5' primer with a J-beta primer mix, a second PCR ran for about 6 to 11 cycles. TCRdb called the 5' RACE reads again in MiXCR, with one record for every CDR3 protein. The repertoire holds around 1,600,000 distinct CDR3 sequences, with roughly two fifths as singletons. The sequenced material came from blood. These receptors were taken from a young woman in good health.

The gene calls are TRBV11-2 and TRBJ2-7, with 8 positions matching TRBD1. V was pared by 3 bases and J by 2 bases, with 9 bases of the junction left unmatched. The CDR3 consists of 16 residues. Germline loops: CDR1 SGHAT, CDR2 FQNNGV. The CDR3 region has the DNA TGTGCCAGCAGCTTTCCCAAGGGGGACAGGACCTACGAGCAGTACTTC. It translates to CASSFPKGDRTYEQYF.

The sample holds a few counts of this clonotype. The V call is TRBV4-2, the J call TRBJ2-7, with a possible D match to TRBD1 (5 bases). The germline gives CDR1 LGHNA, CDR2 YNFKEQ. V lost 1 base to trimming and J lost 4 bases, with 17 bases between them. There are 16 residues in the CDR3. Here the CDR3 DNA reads TGTGCCAGCAGCCAAGGAATGGGGCTCCTTGATTACGAGCAGTACTTC. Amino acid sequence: CASSQGMGLLDYEQYF.

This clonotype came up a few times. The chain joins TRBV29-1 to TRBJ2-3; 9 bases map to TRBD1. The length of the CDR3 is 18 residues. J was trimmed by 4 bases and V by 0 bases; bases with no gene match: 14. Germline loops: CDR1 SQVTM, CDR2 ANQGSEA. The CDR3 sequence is CSVEDSGRDRVVSDTQYF. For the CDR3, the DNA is TGCAGCGTTGAAGATTCGGGCCGGGACAGGGTTGTGTCAGATACGCAGTATTTT.

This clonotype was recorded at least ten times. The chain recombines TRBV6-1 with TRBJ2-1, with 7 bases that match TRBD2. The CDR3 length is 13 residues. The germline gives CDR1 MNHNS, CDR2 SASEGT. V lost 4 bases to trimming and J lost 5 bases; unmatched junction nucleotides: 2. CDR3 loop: CASSGLAHNEQFF. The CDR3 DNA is TGTGCCAGCAGTGGACTAGCTCACAATGAGCAGTTCTTC.

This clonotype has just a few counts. Here the CDR3 DNA reads TGCAGTGCTGTCCCCAGAGCCTACGAGCAGTACTTC. Translating gives CSAVPRAYEQYF. The chain uses TRBV20-1 and TRBJ2-7, with D unclear. Germline-derived CDR1 and CDR2 are DFQATT and SNEGSKA (reference sequence). This CDR3 has 12 residues. The ends were cut back, 5 bases at V and 2 bases at J, with 10 bases in the middle.

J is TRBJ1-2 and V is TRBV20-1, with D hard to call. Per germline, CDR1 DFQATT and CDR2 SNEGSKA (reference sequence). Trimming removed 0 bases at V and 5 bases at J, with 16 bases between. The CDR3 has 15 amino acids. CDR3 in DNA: TGCAGTGCTAGAGATGGTGCCGAACCTTCATATGGCTACACCTTC. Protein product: CSARDGAEPSYGYTF.

This chain's CDR3 is CASSVAPRTGELFF. As DNA, the CDR3 is TGTGCCAGCAGCGTAGCCCCCCGCACCGGGGAGCTGTTTTTT. The rearrangement uses TRBV9 and TRBJ2-2; D is undetermined. This CDR3 contains 14 residues. Germline CDR1 and CDR2: SGDLS and YYNGEE. Trimming cost V 0 bases and J 4 bases, with 7 bases left between them.

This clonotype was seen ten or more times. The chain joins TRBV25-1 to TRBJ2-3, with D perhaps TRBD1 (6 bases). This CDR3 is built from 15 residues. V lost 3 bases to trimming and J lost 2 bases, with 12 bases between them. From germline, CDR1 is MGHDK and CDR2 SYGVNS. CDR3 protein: CASSEEQGYTDTQYF. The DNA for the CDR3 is TGTGCCAGCAGTGAGGAACAGGGTTACACAGATACGCAGTATTTT.

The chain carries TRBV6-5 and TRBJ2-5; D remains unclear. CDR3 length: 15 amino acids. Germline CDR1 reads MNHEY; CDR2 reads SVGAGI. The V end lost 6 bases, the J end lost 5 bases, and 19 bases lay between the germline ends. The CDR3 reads CASSRRLYTGETQYF. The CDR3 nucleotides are TGTGCCAGCAGCCGACGACTCTACACCGGGGAGACCCAGTACTTC.

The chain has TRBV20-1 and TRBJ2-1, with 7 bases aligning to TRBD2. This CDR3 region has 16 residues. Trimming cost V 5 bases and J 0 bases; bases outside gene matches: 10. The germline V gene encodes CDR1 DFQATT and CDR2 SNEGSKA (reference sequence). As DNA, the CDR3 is TGCAGTGCTTCACCCTATAGCGGGTCCTCCTACAATGAGCAGTTCTTC. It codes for CSASPYSGSSYNEQFF.

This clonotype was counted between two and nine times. CDR3 sequence: CSAVPGTNYGYTF. In DNA, the CDR3 is TGCAGTGCTGTCCCCGGGACAAACTATGGCTACACCTTC. The chain uses TRBV20-1 and TRBJ1-2, with a weak D call TRBD1 (6 bases). V was trimmed by 5 bases and J by 2 bases, leaving 12 bases between them. This CDR3 contains 13 residues. Germline V CDR1 and CDR2: DFQATT, SNEGSKA (reference sequence).

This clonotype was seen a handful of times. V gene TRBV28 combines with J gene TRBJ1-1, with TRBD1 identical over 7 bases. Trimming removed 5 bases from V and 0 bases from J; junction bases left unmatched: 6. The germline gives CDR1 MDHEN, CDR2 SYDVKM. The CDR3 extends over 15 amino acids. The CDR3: CASSPPTGLNTEAFF. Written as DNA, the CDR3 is TGTGCCAGCAGTCCCCCGACAGGGTTGAACACTGAAGCTTTCTTT.

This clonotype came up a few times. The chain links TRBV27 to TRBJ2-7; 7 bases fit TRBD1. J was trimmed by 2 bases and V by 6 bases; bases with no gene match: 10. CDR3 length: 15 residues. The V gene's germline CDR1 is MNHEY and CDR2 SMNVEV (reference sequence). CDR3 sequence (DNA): TGTGCCAGCAGCCGCAGGGGGTCCATACCCTACGAGCAGTACTTC. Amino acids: CASSRRGSIPYEQYF.

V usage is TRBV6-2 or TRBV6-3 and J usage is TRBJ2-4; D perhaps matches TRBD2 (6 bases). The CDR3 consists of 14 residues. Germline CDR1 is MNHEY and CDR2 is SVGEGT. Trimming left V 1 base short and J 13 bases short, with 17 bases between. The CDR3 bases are TGTGCCAGCAGTTACTTCGGGAGTGCCGATGAGCAGTACTTC. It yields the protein CASSYFGSADEQYF.

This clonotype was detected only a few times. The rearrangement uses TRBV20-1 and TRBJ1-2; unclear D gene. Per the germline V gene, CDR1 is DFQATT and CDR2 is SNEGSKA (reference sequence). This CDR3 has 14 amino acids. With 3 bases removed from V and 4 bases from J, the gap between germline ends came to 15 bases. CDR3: CSASGNPAIYGYTF. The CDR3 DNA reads TGCAGTGCTAGCGGCAACCCCGCAATCTATGGCTACACCTTC.

The CDR3, as DNA: TGCGCCAGCAGCCAAGATTTGCGGGAGACGTACAATGAGCAGTTCTTC. It translates to CASSQDLRETYNEQFF. V usage is TRBV4-1 and J usage is TRBJ2-1, with 7 bases identical to TRBD2. Germline values: CDR1 MGHRA, CDR2 YSYEKL. Trimming at V came to 0 bases and at J to 4 bases, leaving 6 bases not matched to a gene. The length of the CDR3 is 16 residues.

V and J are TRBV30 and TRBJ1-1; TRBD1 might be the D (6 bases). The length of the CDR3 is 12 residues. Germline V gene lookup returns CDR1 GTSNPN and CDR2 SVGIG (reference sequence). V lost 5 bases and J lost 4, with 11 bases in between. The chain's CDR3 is CAWEGGITEAFF. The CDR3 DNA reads TGTGCCTGGGAGGGGGGGATCACTGAAGCTTTCTTT.

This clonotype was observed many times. The CDR3 sequence: CASSLTSGVSNEQFF. As DNA, the CDR3 is TGTGCCAGCAGTTTGACCAGCGGGGTATCCAATGAGCAGTTCTTC. The chain employs TRBV12-3 or TRBV12-4 and TRBJ2-1; 7 bases fit TRBD2. The CDR3 covers 15 residues. V trimming: 3 bases; J trimming: 6 bases; junction bases outside the gene matches: 8.

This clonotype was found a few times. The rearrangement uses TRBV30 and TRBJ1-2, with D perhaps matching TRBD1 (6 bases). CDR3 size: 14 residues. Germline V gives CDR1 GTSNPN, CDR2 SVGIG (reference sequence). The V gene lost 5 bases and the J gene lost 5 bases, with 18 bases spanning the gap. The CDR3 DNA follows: TGTGCCTGGGGTCCGAGGCCGCAGGGGTATGGCTACACCTTC. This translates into CAWGPRPQGYGYTF.

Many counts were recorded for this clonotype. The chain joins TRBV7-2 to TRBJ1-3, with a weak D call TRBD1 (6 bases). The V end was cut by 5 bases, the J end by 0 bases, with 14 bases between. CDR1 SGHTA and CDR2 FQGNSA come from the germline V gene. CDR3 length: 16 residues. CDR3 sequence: CASSPLGTNSGNTIYF. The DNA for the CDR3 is TGTGCCAGCAGCCCCCTAGGGACAAACTCTGGAAACACCATATATTTT.

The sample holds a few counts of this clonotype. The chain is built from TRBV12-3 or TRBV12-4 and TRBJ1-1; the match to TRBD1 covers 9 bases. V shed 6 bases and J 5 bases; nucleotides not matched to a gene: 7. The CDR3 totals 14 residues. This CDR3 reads CASRPTGGSTEAFF. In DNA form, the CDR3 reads TGTGCCAGCAGACCAACAGGGGGCAGTACTGAAGCTTTCTTT.

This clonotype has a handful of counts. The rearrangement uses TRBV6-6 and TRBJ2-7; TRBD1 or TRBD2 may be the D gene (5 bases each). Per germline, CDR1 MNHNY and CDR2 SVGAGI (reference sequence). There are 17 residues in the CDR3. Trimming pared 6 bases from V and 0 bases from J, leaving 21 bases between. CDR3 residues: CASSGTGRVFISYEQYF. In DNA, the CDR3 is TGTGCCAGCAGCGGAACGGGGCGGGTCTTTATCTCCTACGAGCAGTACTTC.

The CDR3 loop is CASSPFGGRLNTEAFF. CDR3 nucleotide sequence: TGTGCCAGCAGCCCCTTCGGGGGAAGGCTGAACACTGAAGCTTTCTTT. The chain employs TRBV7-9 and TRBJ1-1; tentative D call: TRBD1 (5 bases). V lost 5 bases and J lost 0, with 16 bases in between. The CDR3 is 16 residues long. Germline CDR1 SEHNR, CDR2 FQNEAQ (reference sequence).

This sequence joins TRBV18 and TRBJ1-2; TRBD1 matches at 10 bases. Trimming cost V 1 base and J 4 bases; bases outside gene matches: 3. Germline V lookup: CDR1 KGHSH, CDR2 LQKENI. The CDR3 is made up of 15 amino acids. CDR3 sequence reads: CASSPRGTGAYGYTF. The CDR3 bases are TGTGCCAGCTCACCACGGGGGACAGGGGCCTATGGCTACACCTTC.